The 32 T cell receptor beta chains reported below all come from one sample, sequenced in a study of blood T cell repertoires in COVID-19 (TCRdb year 2020). Library preparation used the immunoSEQ multiplex PCR assay. TCRdb obtained this table from immuneACCESS and retained in-frame rearrangements with V and J assigned. These tables miss some clones; where compared with another copy, unresolved V genes account for less than half of the shortfall, and the remainder is unexplained. In this sample the table shows 110,000 or so clones, more than 80% of which occur a single time. The ten largest account for roughly 4.4% of the sample. The specimen sequenced was peripheral blood. The origin of the receptors is a woman aged 50 to 65 with acute or convalescent COVID-19.

The V gene is TRBV6-5, the J gene TRBJ2-3; 7 nucleotides match TRBD2. The CDR3 runs 13 residues. V shed 11 bases, J shed 1 base, and the junction held 6 bases outside the gene matches. CDR1 and CDR2 (germline): MNHEY, SVGAGI. Here the CDR3 DNA reads TGTGCCTCCCGGGACTATCGCACAGATACGCAGTATTTT. This sequence encodes CASRDYRTDTQYF.

The chain carries TRBV4-3 and TRBJ2-1, with D uncertain. Germline lookup yields CDR1 LGHNA and CDR2 YSLEER. V gave up 0 bases and J gave up 0 bases, with 12 bases separating them. CDR3 length: 17 amino acids. The CDR3 protein is CASSQDRPPSSYNEQFF. CDR3 nucleotide sequence: TGCGCCAGCAGCCAAGACAGGCCCCCAAGCTCCTACAATGAGCAGTTCTTC.

The sample holds a few counts of this clone. V usage is TRBV20-1 and J usage is TRBJ2-7; TRBD1 matches 9 bases. Per the germline V gene, CDR1 is DFQATT and CDR2 is SNEGSKA (reference sequence). The V and J ends lost 3 bases and 4 bases, in that order; junction bases with no gene match: 4. The CDR3 extends over 13 amino acids. The DNA for the CDR3 is TGCAGTGCTAGTGGGACAGGGTTGTACGAGCAGTACTTC. It is translated as CSASGTGLYEQYF.

The chain carries TRBV6-5 and TRBJ1-5; D not resolved. Trimming pared 5 bases from V and 2 bases from J, leaving 13 bases between. CDR3 length: 15 residues. The V gene's germline CDR1 is MNHEY and CDR2 SVGAGI. The CDR3 DNA sequence: TGTGCCAGCAGTCCGTCAACATCTGGCAATCAGCCCCAGCATTTT. This sequence encodes CASSPSTSGNQPQHF.

This chain connects TRBV4-3 to TRBJ1-2, with D possibly being TRBD1 (5 bases). The CDR3 length is 14 residues. Germline V CDR1 and CDR2: LGHNA, YSLEER. V lost 0 bases and J 8 bases, leaving 13 bases between the germline ends. CDR3 bases: TGCGCCAGCAGCCAAGAAAGGGGCCTGTCCGGCTACACCTTC. The encoded protein is CASSQERGLSGYTF.

In this sample, this clone turned up a few times. The chain carries TRBV7-9 and TRBJ1-1, with a weak D call TRBD1 (5 bases). Germline CDR1 is SEHNR and CDR2 is FQNEAQ (reference sequence). The length of the CDR3 is 14 residues. V was shortened by 3 bases and J by 6 bases, with 14 bases between the two germline ends. Here the CDR3 DNA reads TGTGCCAGCAGCTTTGAAGGGGTTGGGGCTGAAGCTTTCTTT. Protein: CASSFEGVGAEAFF. Full variable domain (rest looked up from reference TRBV7-9 and TRBJ1-1): DTGVSQNPRHKITKRGQNVTFRCDPISEHNRLYWYRQTLGQGPEFLTYFQNEAQLEKSRLLSDRFSAERPKGSFSTLEIQRTEQGDSAMYLCASSFEGVGAEAFFGQGTRLTVV.

The genes are TRBV24-1 and TRBJ2-1; D perhaps matches TRBD2 (6 bases). V lost 2 bases to trimming and J lost 0 bases, with 16 bases between them. The CDR3 contains 18 residues. Germline-derived CDR1 and CDR2 are KGHDR and SFDVKD. The CDR3 spells CATSDSGLIRSSYNEQFF. In DNA form, the CDR3 reads TGTGCCACCAGTGATTCGGGACTGATTAGGAGCTCCTACAATGAGCAGTTCTTC.

The chain has TRBV7-8 and TRBJ1-1; D possibly corresponds to TRBD1 (5 bases). CDR1 is SGHVS, CDR2 FQNEAQ, per germline. This CDR3 has 13 residues. V gave up 2 bases and J gave up 4 bases, with 8 bases separating them. CDR3 bases: TGTGCCAGCAGCTTAAACGGGGGCACTGAAGCTTTCTTT. It specifies CASSLNGGTEAFF.

This clone was seen a handful of times. The genes are TRBV10-3 and TRBJ2-2; D remains ambiguous. Germline V gene data show CDR1 as ENHRY and CDR2 as SYGVKD. Trimming removed 1 base from V and 6 bases from J, with 6 bases in between. CDR3 size: 13 residues. CDR3 amino acids: CAISELNAGELFF. In nucleotides, the CDR3 is TGTGCCATCAGTGAGTTAAATGCCGGGGAGCTGTTTTTT.

The rearrangement links TRBV6-5 to TRBJ2-3; TRBD2 agrees at 7 bases. The junction had 9 bases not matched to a gene; V was cut back by 10 bases and J by 2 bases. The CDR3 loop spans 14 amino acids. The germline gives CDR1 MNHEY, CDR2 SVGAGI. In nucleotides, the CDR3 is TGTGCCACTTCGACTAGCCCGAACACAGATACGCAGTATTTT. Translated: CATSTSPNTDTQYF.

The rearrangement links TRBV28 to TRBJ1-4; D ambiguous. V lost 3 bases and J 8 bases, leaving 13 bases between the germline ends. The CDR3 runs 14 residues. From germline, CDR1 is MDHEN and CDR2 SYDVKM. The CDR3 nucleotides are TGTGCCAGCAGTTTTCCTCAAACGGGAGAAAAACTGTTTTTT. It specifies CASSFPQTGEKLFF.

The V gene is TRBV29-1, the J gene TRBJ2-2; no clear D gene. Trimming removed 3 bases at V and 1 base at J, with 6 bases between. The CDR3 runs to 13 residues. The germline gives CDR1 SQVTM, CDR2 ANQGSEA. The CDR3 protein is CSVERMNTGELFF. The CDR3 DNA reads TGCAGCGTTGAGAGAATGAACACCGGGGAGCTGTTTTTT.

The chain couples TRBV30 to TRBJ1-2, with a weak D call TRBD1 (5 bases). CDR3 size: 13 residues. CDR1 is GTSNPN and CDR2 is SVGIG in the germline V gene (reference sequence). Trimming left V 5 bases short and J 8 bases short, with 18 bases between. The CDR3 DNA sequence: TGTGCCTGGTGGGATCAGGGAGCGGGCGGCTACACCTTC. Translated: CAWWDQGAGGYTF.

The gene calls are TRBV30 and TRBJ1-3, with D possibly matching TRBD1 (6 bases). Germline V gene lookup returns CDR1 GTSNPN and CDR2 SVGIG (reference sequence). The CDR3 length is 14 residues. The ends were cut back, 4 bases at V and 3 bases at J, with 13 bases in the middle. This CDR3 reads CAWTLRGGGNTIYF. CDR3 nucleotide sequence: TGTGCCTGGACCCTAAGGGGGGGTGGAAACACCATATATTTT. The full variable domain, rest sourced from reference TRBV30 and TRBJ1-3, is SQTIHQWPATLVQPVGSPLSLECTVEGTSNPNLYWYRQAAGRGLQLLFYSVGIGQISSEVPQNLSASRPQDRQFILSSKKLLLSDSGFYLCAWTLRGGGNTIYFGEGSWLTVV.

CDR3 protein: CASSLAPEQSFSGANVLTF. CDR3 nucleotide sequence: TGTGCCAGCAGTTTGGCCCCAGAACAGAGCTTCTCTGGGGCCAACGTCCTGACTTTC. This chain connects TRBV27 to TRBJ2-6; D not resolved. V lost 3 bases and J lost 0, with 18 bases in between. Germline V gene lookup returns CDR1 MNHEY and CDR2 SMNVEV (reference sequence). The CDR3 is 19 residues long.

CDR3 amino acids: CASSLAGTVDAFF. The CDR3 DNA sequence: TGTGCCAGCAGCTTAGCGGGGACAGTCGATGCTTTCTTT. The rearrangement links TRBV7-9 to TRBJ1-1; 7 nucleotides align to TRBD1. J gave up 11 bases and V 0 bases, and 6 bases lay outside the gene matches. CDR3 length: 13 amino acids. Germline V gene sequence: CDR1 SEHNR, CDR2 FQNEAQ (reference sequence).

The CDR3 region has the DNA TGTGCCAGCAGCTTTTGGGACAGAGCCTACGAGCAGTACTTC. This gives the protein CASSFWDRAYEQYF. The J gene is TRBJ2-7, the V gene TRBV7-9, with 7 bases that match TRBD1. Germline trimming cut 3 bases from V and 2 bases from J; bases unmatched to any gene: 4. CDR3 length equals 14 residues. CDR1 is SEHNR, CDR2 FQNEAQ, per germline (reference sequence).

This clone came up once. V gene TRBV25-1 combines with J gene TRBJ1-2; 7 bases map to TRBD1. Unmatched junction bases numbered 4, after V lost 1 base and J lost 2 bases. The CDR3 is 15 amino acids. The germline V gene encodes CDR1 MGHDK and CDR2 SYGVNS. The CDR3 loop reads CASSELDRENYGYTF. CDR3 in DNA: TGTGCCAGCAGTGAATTAGACAGGGAAAACTATGGCTACACCTTC.

This rearrangement joins TRBV19 to TRBJ1-2; 8 positions agree with TRBD1. The CDR3 covers 15 residues. V lost 3 bases, J lost 6 bases, and 9 bases stayed unmatched. From germline, CDR1 is LNHDA and CDR2 SQIVND (reference sequence). CDR3: CASSIFLTGGNGYTF. CDR3 nucleotide sequence: TGTGCCAGTAGTATTTTTCTAACAGGGGGAAATGGCTACACCTTC.

This clone has only one observation. This chain joins TRBV3-1 (or the pseudogene TRBV3-2) and TRBJ1-2, with D possibly TRBD1 on 5 matching bases. From germline, CDR1 is LGHDT and CDR2 YNNKEL (reference sequence). The V end lost 3 bases, the J end lost 2 bases, and 13 bases lay between the germline ends. CDR3 length equals 15 residues. The CDR3 nucleotides are TGTGCCAGCAGCCATGTAACCCAGGGAAACTATGGCTACACCTTC. It yields the protein CASSHVTQGNYGYTF.

The rearrangement joins TRBV28 to TRBJ1-5; 7 nucleotides agree with TRBD1. Germline values: CDR1 MDHEN, CDR2 SYDVKM. Trimming cost V 7 bases and J 6 bases; bases outside gene matches: 9. This CDR3 contains 14 residues. In nucleotides, the CDR3 is TGTGCCAGCACCAGGACAGGAGAGGGTCAGCCCCAGCATTTT. It yields the protein CASTRTGEGQPQHF.

This clone was recorded only once. Written as DNA, the CDR3 is TGTGCCAGCAGCCGAGATAGCAATCAGCCCCAGCATTTT. Its translation: CASSRDSNQPQHF. The rearrangement uses TRBV9 and TRBJ1-5; the D is unclear. V was cut by 4 bases and J by 0 bases, with 5 bases left in between. The CDR3 runs to 13 residues. The germline V gene has CDR1 SGDLS and CDR2 YYNGEE.

V is TRBV11-3 and J is TRBJ2-3; D is perhaps TRBD2 (5 bases). Trimming pared 1 base from V and 0 bases from J, leaving 5 bases between. Germline values: CDR1 SGHNT, CDR2 YENEEA. The CDR3 is made up of 14 amino acids. The CDR3: CASSLGGSTDTQYF. The CDR3 region has the DNA TGTGCCAGCAGCTTAGGCGGGAGCACAGATACGCAGTATTTT. The complete variable domain, with remaining parts taken from reference TRBV11-3 and TRBJ2-3, reads EAGVVQSPRYKIIEKKQPVAFWCNPISGHNTLYWYLQNLGQGPELLIRYENEEAVDDSQLPKDRFSAERLKGVDSTLKIQPAELGDSAVYLCASSLGGSTDTQYFGPGTRLTVL.

As regards this clone: Relative to the germline gene, one junction end is altered; a read error may explain this. V usage is TRBV3-1 (or the pseudogene TRBV3-2) and J usage is TRBJ1-1; D ambiguous. Germline V gene lookup returns CDR1 LGHDT and CDR2 YNNKEL (reference sequence). This CDR3 has 13 amino acids. The CDR3 region is CASSQDPRIAVIF. Written as DNA, the CDR3 is TGTGCCAGCAGCCAAGATCCGAGGATAGCTGTTATCTTT.

This chain connects TRBV30 to TRBJ1-5, with TRBD1 identical over 8 bases. CDR3 length: 13 amino acids. CDR1 is GTSNPN, CDR2 SVGIG, per germline (reference sequence). Trimming at V came to 7 bases and at J to 6 bases, leaving 8 bases not matched to a gene. CDR3 bases: TGTGCCTACACAACAGGGGGAAGTCAGCCCCAGCATTTT. It encodes CAYTTGGSQPQHF.

The chain links TRBV11-1 to TRBJ1-1; D is unresolved. CDR1 and CDR2 from the germline V gene are SGHAT and FQDESV (reference sequence). Trimming took off 2 bases at V and 1 base at J, with 8 bases between the two ends. This CDR3 comprises 14 residues. This CDR3 reads CASSLTQKNTEAFF. CDR3 DNA: TGTGCCAGCAGCTTAACACAGAAGAACACTGAAGCTTTCTTT.

This chain connects TRBV5-1 to TRBJ1-2; 10 bases match TRBD1. CDR3 length equals 15 residues. V shed 4 bases, J shed 3 bases, and the junction held 6 bases outside the gene matches. The V gene's germline CDR1 is SGHRS and CDR2 YFSETQ. The CDR3 DNA reads TGCGCCAGCAGCCCATCGACAGGGGGCGACTATGGCTACACCTTC. As protein: CASSPSTGGDYGYTF.

The sample holds a few counts of this clone. This chain joins TRBV10-1 and TRBJ2-3; TRBD1 matches 7 bases. The germline V gene encodes CDR1 WNHNN and CDR2 SYGVQD (reference sequence). V shed 3 bases and J 2 bases; nucleotides not matched to a gene: 5. This CDR3 has 15 residues. The CDR3 here is CASSERTGYTDTQYF. CDR3 DNA sequence: TGCGCCAGCAGTGAAAGGACAGGATACACAGATACGCAGTATTTT.

The chain couples TRBV11-2 to TRBJ2-7; 9 nucleotides line up with TRBD1. CDR1 SGHAT and CDR2 FQNNGV come from the germline V gene. The CDR3 runs 17 residues. Trimming cost V 5 bases and J 2 bases; bases outside gene matches: 13. CDR3 sequence (DNA): TGTGCCAGCAGCCGTATTACCGGGACAGGGCTTCCCTACGAGCAGTACTTC. This codes for CASSRITGTGLPYEQYF.

CDR3 sequence (DNA): TGTGCCAGCAGCTTATTAACTAGCGGACTTAACAATGAGCAGTTCTTC. It codes for CASSLLTSGLNNEQFF. This sequence joins TRBV7-9 and TRBJ2-1; 8 bases align to TRBD2. This CDR3 is 16 amino acids long. The germline gives CDR1 SEHNR, CDR2 FQNEAQ (reference sequence). Trimming at V came to 2 bases and at J to 5 bases, leaving 8 bases not matched to a gene. Combining the CDR3 with reference TRBV7-9 and TRBJ2-1 gives the whole variable domain DTGVSQNPRHKITKRGQNVTFRCDPISEHNRLYWYRQTLGQGPEFLTYFQNEAQLEKSRLLSDRFSAERPKGSFSTLEIQRTEQGDSAMYLCASSLLTSGLNNEQFFGPGTRLTVL.

The table lists this clone with a count of one. The genes are TRBV19 and TRBJ2-1; 8 nucleotides agree with TRBD2. The CDR3 extends over 15 amino acids. Germline V gene sequence: CDR1 LNHDA, CDR2 SQIVND (reference sequence). Germline trimming cut 7 bases from V and 4 bases from J; bases unmatched to any gene: 9. CDR3 DNA: TGTGCCAGTAATATCGGACTAGCCCATTACAATGAGCAGTTCTTC. Residues: CASNIGLAHYNEQFF. The whole variable domain, remainder taken from reference TRBV19 and TRBJ2-1, is DGGITQSPKYLFRKEGQNVTLSCEQNLNHDAMYWYRQDPGQGLRLIYYSQIVNDFQKGDIAEGYSVSREKKESFPLTVTSAQKNPTAFYLCASNIGLAHYNEQFFGPGTRLTVL.

This sequence joins TRBV19 and TRBJ2-2; D is possibly TRBD2 (5 bases). The CDR3 sequence is 12 residues long. V gave up 7 bases and J gave up 6 bases, with 9 bases separating them. CDR1 and CDR2 from the germline V gene are LNHDA and SQIVND (reference sequence). CDR3 sequence: CASTDGAGELFF. CDR3 nucleotides: TGTGCCAGTACTGACGGGGCCGGGGAGCTGTTTTTT.